One TCR beta chain is described in this entry. The target of this receptor is not known. Per-base qualities were not stored, and no clone one base away is much larger. High-throughput TCR beta sequencing profiled peripheral blood CD8+ and CD4+ T cells from healthy donors, Susac syndrome patients and multiple sclerosis patients. The multiple sclerosis controls were treatment-naive patients whose relapsing-remitting disease, either stable or active, fulfilled the revised McDonald criteria. Bulk CD8+ and CD4+ T cells were purified by magnetic negative isolation, whereas CD8+ TEMRA cells were enriched by FACS. Blood was drawn into EDTA tubes, processed within 24 hours, and PBMCs were isolated by density gradient centrifugation. PBMCs intended for TCR sequencing were cryopreserved in liquid nitrogen and were subsequently thawed in a 37 degrees C water bath. A purity of at least 90% was achieved for sorted or isolated CD4+, CD8+ and CD8+ TEMRA cells.

RNA was extracted using the RNeasy kit, and roughly 0.45 to 1 microgram was reverse transcribed with random hexamers. The immunoSEQ multiplex PCR assay, which covers 54 Vbeta and 13 Jbeta segments, was used to amplify TCR beta CDR3 regions. PCR amplification bias was corrected using a synthetic template baseline for primer optimization and computational correction. As for the original processing: Reads were assigned to V, D and J genes according to IMGT and analyzed in immunoSEQ Analyzer, with only productive sequences retained. To calculate clonality, Shannon entropy was normalized by log2 of the number of productive unique sequences and then subtracted from one. For each patient and control, public and private clones were evaluated within the 100 most prevalent clones. Susac-specific clones were defined as absent from healthy and MS cohorts, 1052 published viral clones and other ImmuneACCESS disease sequences. In-frame beta chains were kept once TCRdb had trimmed the public reads at Q25 with fastp and called clones with MiXCR. Each CDR3 protein appears once, grouped with its most common genes and DNA. The V and J calls follow TCRdb's processing rather than the paper's. This sample comprises a few hundred thousand distinct CDR3 sequences, 85% to 95% of them detected only once. The top ten clones comprise around 0.07% of the sample.

The sample originates from a study of CD8 T cells in Susac syndrome (dated by TCRdb to the late 2010s). For the wider study: Repertoire sequencing was used to test whether CD8+ T cell activation and differentiation in Susac syndrome was antigen driven.

The trim is 3 bases for V and 7 bases for J, with a gap of 9 bases between the germline ends. Measured from the cysteine to the phenylalanine, the CDR3 is 13 residues long. Left in the record is the CDR3 DNA by itself, 39 bases read in frame from the first base. General conclusions and limits of the study: The study acknowledged that relatively few individuals were included in the TCR sequencing and HLA analysis.

The clonotype was recovered from a human donor with multiple sclerosis. The sequenced material came from CD4+ T cells from PBMCs. This chain joins TRBV12-3 or TRBV12-4 to TRBJ1-4, with no D gene named confidently. The CDR3 in this case is CASSFRGFEKLFF. The nucleotide sequence is TGTGCCAGCAGTTTCAGAGGGTTTGAAAAACTGTTTTTT.